Listed below are T cell receptor beta chains from one sample, sequenced in a study of CD8+ T cells in alopecia areata. Sequencing used immunoSEQ multiplex PCR; TCRdb keeps in-frame clones, though not all of them. The sample has roughly 250,000 clones; around two thirds are singletons. The input for sequencing was CD4+ T cells sorted from blood, taken at week 0. These receptors originate from a human donor with alopecia areata. Each CDR3 is given with its conserved first and last residue. Fields, in order: V gene, clone size, J gene, D gene, CDR3 protein, CDR3 DNA. The D gene is left open where the match is weak. Expanded clones are given a class, and other clones once, few, many or no size at all.

>TRBV29-1|-|TRBJ1-4|-
CSANSGTNEKLFF
TGCAGCGCCAACTCAGGGACTAATGAAAAACTGTTTTTT
>TRBV6-6|-|TRBJ2-5|TRBD2
CASRLAGGVFQETQYF
TGTGCCAGCCGACTAGCGGGGGGGGTCTTCCAAGAGACCCAGTACTTC
>TRBV5-1|-|TRBJ1-1|TRBD1
CASSIRQGENTEAFF
TGCGCCAGCAGCATACGACAGGGCGAGAACACTGAAGCTTTCTTT
>TRBV7-6|-|TRBJ2-5|-
CASSLAGHSQETQYF
TGTGCCAGCAGCTTGGCAGGACATAGTCAAGAGACCCAGTACTTC
>TRBV5-1|-|TRBJ2-7|TRBD2
CASTTSTAGAAEQYF
TGCGCCAGCACAACCTCGACAGCGGGGGCCGCCGAGCAGTACTTC
>TRBV2|-|TRBJ2-7|-
CASKSPASSYEQYF
TGTGCCAGCAAGTCCCCCGCCAGCTCCTACGAGCAGTACTTC
>TRBV2|few|TRBJ2-3|-
CASRPLAESTDTQYF
TGTGCCAGCAGACCCTTAGCGGAGAGCACAGATACGCAGTATTTT
>TRBV6-1|-|TRBJ2-7|TRBD2
CATPGIAGYEQYF
TGTGCCACCCCGGGAATAGCGGGCTACGAGCAGTACTTC
>TRBV7-9|-|TRBJ2-5|-
CASSLGSLVTPQYF
TGTGCCAGCAGCTTGGGCTCCCTGGTTACGCCCCAGTACTTC
>TRBV29-1|few|TRBJ1-2|-
CSVSGPHYGYTF
TGCAGCGTCTCGGGTCCTCACTATGGCTACACCTTC
>TRBV7-8|-|TRBJ1-1|-
CASFSMNTEAFF
TGTGCCAGCTTCTCCATGAACACTGAAGCTTTCTTT
>TRBV7-9|few|TRBJ2-7|-
CASSPTDWGNEQYF
TGTGCCAGCAGCCCGACGGATTGGGGCAACGAGCAGTACTTC
>TRBV30|-|TRBJ2-7|-
CAWSPGAYEQYF
TGTGCCTGGAGTCCGGGAGCCTACGAGCAGTACTTC
>TRBV27|once|TRBJ2-7|TRBD2
CASSPGRYYEQYF
TGTGCCAGCAGTCCCGGGAGGTACTACGAGCAGTACTTC
>TRBV7-2|-|TRBJ2-3|TRBD2
CASRLSGGHRDTQYF
TGTGCCAGCAGATTGAGCGGGGGTCACCGGGATACGCAGTATTTT
>TRBV6-5|-|TRBJ1-3|-
CASSYSSGNTIYF
TGTGCCAGCAGTTACTCTTCCGGAAACACCATATATTTT
>TRBV12-5|-|TRBJ2-1|-
CASGKNSYNEQFF
TGTGCTAGTGGTAAAAACTCCTACAATGAGCAGTTCTTC
>TRBV30|-|TRBJ1-2|TRBD1
CAWTQRGLAWGYTF
TGTGCCTGGACCCAGAGGGGGCTTGCTTGGGGCTACACCTTC
>TRBV20-1|-|TRBJ1-2|-
CSARHGYTF
TGCAGTGCCCGGCATGGCTACACCTTC
>TRBV7-6|once|TRBJ2-5|-
CASSWGETQYF
TGTGCCAGCAGCTGGGGAGAGACCCAGTACTTC
>TRBV27|-|TRBJ2-1|TRBD2
CASSSFLAGLAVPNEQFF
TGTGCCAGCAGTTCATTCCTTGCGGGACTAGCGGTTCCCAATGAGCAGTTCTTC
>TRBV5-6|few|TRBJ1-2|-
CASSSYYGYTF
TGTGCCAGCAGCTCCTACTATGGCTACACCTTC
>TRBV7-3|-|TRBJ1-6|TRBD1
CASSLTGTGNSPLHF
TGTGCCAGCAGCTTAACCGGGACAGGGAATTCACCCCTCCACTTT
>TRBV29-1|-|TRBJ2-3|TRBD2
CSVEPSGGRTDTQYF
TGCAGCGTTGAGCCTAGCGGGGGTCGAACAGATACGCAGTATTTT
>TRBV6-5|-|TRBJ1-2|-
CASSSTAIYGYTF
TGTGCCAGCAGTTCGACGGCAATCTATGGCTACACCTTC
>TRBV6-5|few|TRBJ2-5|TRBD2
CASSSASGTLQETQYF
TGTGCCAGCAGTTCGGCTAGCGGGACTCTCCAAGAGACCCAGTACTTC
>TRBV2|-|TRBJ2-7|TRBD2
CASIGGTTYEQYF
TGTGCCAGCATCGGGGGGACCACCTACGAGCAGTACTTC
>TRBV30|few|TRBJ2-7|TRBD1
CAGRQGAFGEQYF
TGTGCCGGGCGACAGGGGGCCTTCGGTGAGCAGTACTTC
>TRBV30|-|TRBJ1-1|-
CAWSVRAGGSAFF
TGTGCCTGGAGTGTACGAGCTGGGGGATCGGCTTTCTTT
>TRBV7-9|-|TRBJ1-2|-
CASSPRTASLYGYTF
TGTGCCAGCAGCCCTCGGACAGCCTCACTCTATGGCTACACCTTC
>TRBV9|-|TRBJ2-5|-
CASSVDGVETQYF
TGTGCCAGCAGCGTAGATGGGGTAGAGACCCAGTACTTC
>TRBV7-6|-|TRBJ2-3|TRBD2
CASSAQRLAGTDTQYF
TGTGCCAGCAGCGCCCAAAGACTAGCCGGCACAGATACGCAGTATTTT
>TRBV9|-|TRBJ2-2|-
CASSVHFSGDTGELFF
TGTGCCAGCAGCGTACACTTTAGTGGTGACACCGGGGAGCTGTTTTTT
>TRBV30|-|TRBJ2-3|TRBD2
CAWSGPGLAGRTDTQYF
TGTGCCTGGAGTGGTCCGGGACTAGCGGGCCGCACAGATACGCAGTATTTT
>TRBV30|-|TRBJ2-3|-
CAWAPRGTDTQYF
TGTGCCTGGGCCCCCCGTGGCACAGATACGCAGTATTTT
>TRBV5-6|-|TRBJ2-3|-
CASSLMGLGGDTQYF
TGTGCCAGCAGCTTGATGGGGCTAGGAGGAGATACGCAGTATTTT
>TRBV29-1|-|TRBJ2-7|-
CSVAVSGYEQYF
TGCAGCGTTGCGGTTTCGGGGTACGAGCAGTACTTC
>TRBV29-1|-|TRBJ2-3|-
CSVEGDADTQYF
TGCAGCGTTGAAGGGGACGCAGATACGCAGTATTTT
>TRBV29-1|few|TRBJ2-5|-
CSVSGQQETQYF
TGCAGCGTCTCGGGGCAGCAAGAGACCCAGTACTTC
>TRBV18|medium-sized|TRBJ2-4|TRBD2
CASSPPITGGGKNIQYF
TGTGCCAGCTCACCCCCGATCACTGGCGGGGGCAAAAACATTCAGTACTTC
>TRBV7-3|-|TRBJ2-6|-
CASSLSGSGANVLTF
TGTGCCAGCAGCTTATCCGGCTCTGGGGCCAACGTCCTGACTTTC